Each of the 9 T cell receptor beta chains below was sequenced from the same sample in a study of cytomegalovirus exposure and HLA in healthy donors listed by TCRdb under 2017. Libraries were constructed by the immunoSEQ multiplex PCR assay. TCRdb retrieved this table from immuneACCESS and kept in-frame rearrangements only. Not all clones are present; in checked studies, unresolved V genes account for under half, and no reason is known for the remainder. This sample holds 65,000 to 80,000 clones; around 95% were observed only once. Clones ranked in the top ten supply around 1.9% of the sample. What was sequenced was PBMCs. The receptors stem from a young woman in good health and CMV-seropositive.

Here the CDR3 reads CASSPTSGGPLYQETQYF. The CDR3 DNA sequence: TGTGCCAGCAGCCCCACTAGCGGAGGCCCCCTCTACCAAGAGACCCAGTACTTC. The V call is TRBV11-3, the J call TRBJ2-5; TRBD2 matches 8 bases. The J segment lost 0 bases and the V segment lost 5 bases, leaving 14 bases of the junction unmatched. The CDR3 extends over 18 amino acids. The V gene's germline CDR1 is SGHNT and CDR2 YENEEA.

The chain couples TRBV9 to TRBJ2-5, with TRBD1 matching over 7 bases. CDR3 length: 14 residues. V was clipped by 4 bases and J by 1 base; unmatched bases: 4. CDR1 and CDR2 (germline): SGDLS, YYNGEE. DNA of the CDR3: TGTGCCAGCAGCTCAGGGGGAAGCCAAGAGACCCAGTACTTC. It codes for CASSSGGSQETQYF.

The genes are TRBV2 and TRBJ1-4, with D perhaps TRBD1 (5 bases). CDR3 length equals 15 residues. The germline V gene encodes CDR1 SNHLY and CDR2 FYNNEI. Deletions cut 8 bases from V and 0 bases from J, with 13 bases between. CDR3 DNA sequence: TGTGCCAGCTCACAGGACCGTGCAACTAATGAAAAACTGTTTTTT. Protein sequence: CASSQDRATNEKLFF. The variable domain in full, completed from reference TRBV2 and TRBJ1-4, reads EPEVTQTPSHQVTQMGQEVILRCVPISNHLYFYWYRQILGQKVEFLVSFYNNEISEKSEIFDDQFSVERPDGSNFTLKIRSTKLEDSAMYFCASSQDRATNEKLFFGSGTQLSVL.

The chain joins TRBV4-3 to TRBJ1-1, with D unresolved. Germline CDR1 LGHNA, CDR2 YSLEER. This CDR3 comprises 14 residues. Trimming took 1 base from V and 0 from J, leaving 6 bases between them. CDR3: CASSQVSLNTEAFF. The CDR3, as DNA: TGCGCCAGCAGCCAAGTGAGTTTGAACACTGAAGCTTTCTTT.

This chain joins TRBV5-1 and TRBJ2-7; weak D call: TRBD1 (5 bases). The CDR3 has 14 residues. The V gene's germline CDR1 is SGHRS and CDR2 YFSETQ. Trimming removed 3 bases from V and 7 bases from J, with 17 bases in between. CDR3 sequence (DNA): TGCGCCAGCAGCTCCCTCCGCCAGGGCGGAGAGCAGTACTTC. Translation: CASSSLRQGGEQYF.

The rearrangement joins TRBV7-2 to TRBJ2-1, with D maybe TRBD2 (5 bases). The CDR3 sequence is 14 residues long. Germline loops: CDR1 SGHTA, CDR2 FQGNSA. V was cut by 2 bases and J by 6 bases, with 11 bases left in between. The CDR3 here is CASSLSGLINEQFF. In nucleotides, the CDR3 is TGTGCCAGCAGCTTAAGTGGACTTATCAATGAGCAGTTCTTC.

The chain joins TRBV2 to TRBJ2-7; 8 bases fit TRBD2. The V gene's germline CDR1 is SNHLY and CDR2 FYNNEI. The CDR3 loop spans 13 amino acids. V gave up 6 bases and J gave up 4 bases; unmatched junction bases: 5. CDR3 in DNA: TGTGCCAGCAGCCCCTCGGGAGGGTACGAGCAGTACTTC. It specifies CASSPSGGYEQYF.

The table lists this clone with a count of one. The V and J genes are TRBV15 and TRBJ1-2; no reliable D call. V was trimmed by 1 base and J by 2 bases, leaving 11 bases between them. The CDR3 is 15 amino acids. The germline V gene encodes CDR1 LNHNV and CDR2 YYDKDF (reference sequence). CDR3 amino acids: CATSRAQAPNYGYTF. The CDR3 DNA sequence: TGTGCCACCAGCAGAGCCCAGGCGCCGAACTATGGCTACACCTTC.

The V call is TRBV4-3, the J call TRBJ1-2, with D perhaps matching TRBD1 (5 bases). V shed 0 bases and J shed 7 bases, with 9 bases lying between them. This CDR3 is built from 13 residues. Germline lookup yields CDR1 LGHNA and CDR2 YSLEER. CDR3 in amino acids: CASSQEGRGGYTF. In DNA form, the CDR3 reads TGCGCCAGCAGCCAAGAAGGGAGGGGTGGCTACACCTTC.